This T cell receptor beta chain originates from a study of control samples from healthy donors and cancer patients. This table comes from immunoSEQ multiplex PCR, and its TCRdb copy is limited to in-frame clones, with some not included. The table shows 6,000 to 8,500 clones, with approximately 80% occurring only once. This clonotype was sampled from a male donor with melanoma. Material for sequencing was formalin-fixed, paraffin-embedded tissue.

CDR3: CASSLGWENTEAFF. CDR3 bases: TGTGCCAGCAGCCTGGGATGGGAGAACACTGAAGCTTTCTTT. The J gene is TRBJ1-1, the V gene TRBV7-9; D unresolved. This CDR3 spans 14 amino acids. CDR1 is SEHNR, CDR2 FQNEAQ, per germline (reference sequence). Trimming stripped 5 bases from V and 1 base from J, with 11 bases between. The whole variable domain, filled in from reference TRBV7-9 and TRBJ1-1, reads DTGVSQNPRHKITKRGQNVTFRCDPISEHNRLYWYRQTLGQGPEFLTYFQNEAQLEKSRLLSDRFSAERPKGSFSTLEIQRTEQGDSAMYLCASSLGWENTEAFFGQGTRLTVV.